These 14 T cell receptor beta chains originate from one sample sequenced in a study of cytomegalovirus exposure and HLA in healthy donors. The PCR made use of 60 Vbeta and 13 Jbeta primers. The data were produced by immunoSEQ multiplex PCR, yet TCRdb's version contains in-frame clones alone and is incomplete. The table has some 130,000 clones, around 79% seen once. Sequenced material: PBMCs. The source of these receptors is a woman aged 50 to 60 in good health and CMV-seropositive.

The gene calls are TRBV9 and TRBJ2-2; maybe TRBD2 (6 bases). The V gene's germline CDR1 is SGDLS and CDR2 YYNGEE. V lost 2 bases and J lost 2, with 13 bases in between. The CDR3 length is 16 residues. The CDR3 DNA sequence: TGTGCCAGCAGCGTGCGGGGCAGTCTAAACACCGGGGAGCTGTTTTTT. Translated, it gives CASSVRGSLNTGELFF.

CDR3 DNA: TGTGCCAGCAGCGCGGACAGGGGAGAGACCCAGTACTTC. It encodes CASSADRGETQYF. The gene calls are TRBV5-4 and TRBJ2-5; 9 nucleotides match TRBD1. The CDR3 is made up of 13 amino acids. The germline gives CDR1 SGHNT, CDR2 YYREEE (reference sequence). The V gene end was trimmed by 4 bases and the J gene end by 4 bases; junction bases not matched to a gene: 2.

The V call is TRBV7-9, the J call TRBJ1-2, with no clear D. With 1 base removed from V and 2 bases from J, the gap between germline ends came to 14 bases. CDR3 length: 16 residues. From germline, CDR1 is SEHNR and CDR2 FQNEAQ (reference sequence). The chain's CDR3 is CASSLETGRVNYGYTF. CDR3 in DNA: TGTGCCAGCAGCTTAGAAACCGGGAGGGTCAACTATGGCTACACCTTC.

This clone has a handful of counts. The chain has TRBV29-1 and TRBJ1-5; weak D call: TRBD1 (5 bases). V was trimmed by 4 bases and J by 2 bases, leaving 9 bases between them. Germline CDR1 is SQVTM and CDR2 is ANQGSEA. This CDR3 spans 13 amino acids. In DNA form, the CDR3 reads TGCAGCGTTGGGTGGGGGGGCAATCAGCCCCAGCATTTT. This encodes CSVGWGGNQPQHF.

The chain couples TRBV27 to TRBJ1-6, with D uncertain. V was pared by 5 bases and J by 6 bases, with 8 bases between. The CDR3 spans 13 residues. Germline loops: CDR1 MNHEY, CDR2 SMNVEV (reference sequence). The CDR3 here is CASSLTLNSPLHF. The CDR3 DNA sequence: TGTGCCAGCAGTCTAACCCTTAATTCACCCCTCCACTTT.

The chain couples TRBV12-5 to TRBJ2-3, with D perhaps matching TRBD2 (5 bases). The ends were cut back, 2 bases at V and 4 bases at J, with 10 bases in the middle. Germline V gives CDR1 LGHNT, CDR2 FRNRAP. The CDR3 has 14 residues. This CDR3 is CASGLTLEADTQYF. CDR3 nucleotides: TGTGCTAGTGGTTTGACCCTGGAGGCAGATACGCAGTATTTT.

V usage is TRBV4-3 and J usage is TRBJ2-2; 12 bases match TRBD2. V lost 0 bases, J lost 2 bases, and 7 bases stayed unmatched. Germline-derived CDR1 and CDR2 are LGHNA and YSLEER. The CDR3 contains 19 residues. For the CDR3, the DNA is TGCGCCAGCAGCCAAGATAGGGCTAGCGGGGGGGAAAACACCGGGGAGCTGTTTTTT. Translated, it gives CASSQDRASGGENTGELFF.

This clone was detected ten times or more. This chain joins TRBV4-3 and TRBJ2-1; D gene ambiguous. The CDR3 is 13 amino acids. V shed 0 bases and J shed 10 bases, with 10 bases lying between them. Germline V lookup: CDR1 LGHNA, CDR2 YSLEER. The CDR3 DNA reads TGCGCCAGCAGCCAAGATCGACAAACCGAGCAGTTCTTC. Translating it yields CASSQDRQTEQFF.

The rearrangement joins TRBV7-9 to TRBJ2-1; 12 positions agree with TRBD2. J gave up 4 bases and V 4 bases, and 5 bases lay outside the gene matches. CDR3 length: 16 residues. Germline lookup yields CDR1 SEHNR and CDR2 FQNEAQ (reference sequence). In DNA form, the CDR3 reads TGTGCCAGCAGCTCTTCCGGGACTAGCGGGTACAATGAGCAGTTCTTC. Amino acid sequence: CASSSSGTSGYNEQFF.

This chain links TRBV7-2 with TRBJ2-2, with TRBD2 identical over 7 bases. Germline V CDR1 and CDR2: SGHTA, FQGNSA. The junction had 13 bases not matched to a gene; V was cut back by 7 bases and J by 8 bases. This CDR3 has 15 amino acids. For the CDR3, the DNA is TGTGCCAGCATCGACCCTCGGGGGGTGCTAGGGGAGCTGTTTTTT. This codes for CASIDPRGVLGELFF.

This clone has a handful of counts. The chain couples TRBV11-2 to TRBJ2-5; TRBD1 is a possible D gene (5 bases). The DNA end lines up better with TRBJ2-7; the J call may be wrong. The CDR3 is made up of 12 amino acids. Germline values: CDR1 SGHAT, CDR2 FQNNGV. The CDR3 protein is CASSTGPYEQYF. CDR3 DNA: TGTGCCAGCAGCACAGGCCCCTACGAGCAGTACTTC.

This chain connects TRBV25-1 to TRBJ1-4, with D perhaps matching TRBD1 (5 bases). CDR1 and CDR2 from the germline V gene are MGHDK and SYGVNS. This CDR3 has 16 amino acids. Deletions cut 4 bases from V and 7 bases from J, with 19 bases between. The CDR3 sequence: CASSVRRVGVREKLFF. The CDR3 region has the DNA TGTGCCAGCAGTGTTCGCAGGGTAGGAGTCCGTGAAAAACTGTTTTTT.

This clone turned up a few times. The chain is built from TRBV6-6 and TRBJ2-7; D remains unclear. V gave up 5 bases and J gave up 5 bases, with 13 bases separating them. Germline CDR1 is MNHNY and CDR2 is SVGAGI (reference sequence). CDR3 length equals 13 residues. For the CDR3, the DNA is TGTGCCAGCAGTGCCTCAGGATTCCACGAGCAGTACTTC. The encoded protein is CASSASGFHEQYF.

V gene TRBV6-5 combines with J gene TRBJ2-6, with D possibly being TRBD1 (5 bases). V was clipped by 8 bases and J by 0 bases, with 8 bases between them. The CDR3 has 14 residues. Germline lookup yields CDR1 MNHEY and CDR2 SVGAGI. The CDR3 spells CASVGASGANVLTF. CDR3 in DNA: TGTGCCAGCGTTGGGGCCTCTGGGGCCAACGTCCTGACTTTC.